The clone carrying this T cell receptor (beta chain) came up many times. What it binds is not known. The entry originates in a study of regulatory T cells in long-lasting Graves disease. Study findings and constraints: Persistent Graves' patients possessed reduced TCR diversity relative to recently diagnosed ones.

In germline, CDR1 is LGHDT, CDR2 YNNKEL (reference sequence). The CDR3 has 16 amino acids. V shed 0 bases and J shed 9 bases, with 15 bases lying between them. HTBI primers from iRepertoire and Arm-PCR of CDR3 regions yielded the TCR beta libraries. MiXCR was run by TCRdb on the multiplex PCR reads, yielding one entry per CDR3 protein. The data contain roughly 300,000 distinct CDR3 sequences, around a fifth of them singletons. The sample's time point: persistent/refractory GD, antithyroid drugs over 5 years with positive TRAb. From RNA extracted from PBMCs, the TCR library was made. A blood draw put 8.5 to 10 milliliters of peripheral blood into EDTA tubes.

V is TRBV3-1 and J is TRBJ1-6; tentatively, D is TRBD1 (5 bases). This specimen was peripheral blood mononuclear cells (PBMCs), taken when the disease was refractory, from a patient treated with antithyroid drugs. The sequence was collected from a female donor with Graves disease. The CDR3 loop is CASSQDQGTVASPLHF. The CDR3 DNA reads TGTGCCAGCAGCCAAGATCAAGGGACCGTGGCTTCACCCCTCCACTTT.